This T cell receptor beta chain was found in a study of CDR3 diversity in severe acne. With regard to this clonotype: The DNA is omitted, as the CDR3 cannot be located on it reliably, and the CDR3 follows TCRdb's listing.

Germline CDR1 SGHRS, CDR2 YFSETQ. The CDR3 contains 18 residues when both ends are counted. TCRdb reanalysed the PCR reads using MiXCR and keeps one entry per CDR3 protein. The sample includes around 83,000 distinct CDR3 sequences, about half of them seen just once. The source of this sequence is a male donor with severe acne vulgaris. Sequencing was performed on blood. The rearrangement links TRBV5-1 to TRBJ2-2; TRBD1, the table's D call, was not compared with the DNA. CDR3: CASYAEPRGEQYFGELFF.